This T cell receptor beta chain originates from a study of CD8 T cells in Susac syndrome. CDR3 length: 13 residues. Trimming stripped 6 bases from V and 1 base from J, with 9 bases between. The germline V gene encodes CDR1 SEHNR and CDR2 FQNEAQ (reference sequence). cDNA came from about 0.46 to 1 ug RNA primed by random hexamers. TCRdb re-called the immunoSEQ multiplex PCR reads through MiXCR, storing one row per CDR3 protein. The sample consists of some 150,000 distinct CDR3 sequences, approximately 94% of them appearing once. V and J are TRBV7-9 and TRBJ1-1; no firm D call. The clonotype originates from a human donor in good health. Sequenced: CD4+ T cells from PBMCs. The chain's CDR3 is CASSTKANTEAFF. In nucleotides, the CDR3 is TGTGCCAGCAGTACAAAAGCGAACACTGAAGCTTTCTTT.